The 20 T cell receptor beta chains below were found in one sample sequenced in a study of cytomegalovirus exposure and HLA in healthy donors. Primers for the PCR totalled 60 Vbeta and 13 Jbeta. This table comes from immunoSEQ multiplex PCR, and its TCRdb copy is limited to in-frame clones, with some not included. Of some 150,000 clones in the sample, 75% to 85% were seen once. The sequenced material came from PBMCs. Receptor source: a man younger than 45 in good health and CMV-seronegative.

This rearrangement joins TRBV30 to TRBJ2-3; TRBD1 matches 7 bases. J was trimmed by 0 bases and V by 5 bases; bases with no gene match: 5. The germline V gene encodes CDR1 GTSNPN and CDR2 SVGIG (reference sequence). The CDR3 has 14 residues. CDR3 protein: CAWDYRGSTDTQYF. The CDR3 nucleotides are TGTGCCTGGGATTACAGGGGAAGCACAGATACGCAGTATTTT.

The V and J genes are TRBV6-5 and TRBJ1-1; 11 bases are a match to TRBD1. From germline, CDR1 is MNHEY and CDR2 SVGAGI. The CDR3 consists of 14 residues. Trimming at V came to 0 bases and at J to 8 bases, leaving 2 bases not matched to a gene. CDR3 region: CASSYSGQGEEAFF. The CDR3 nucleotides are TGTGCCAGCAGTTACTCGGGACAGGGGGAGGAAGCTTTCTTT.

This clone was seen a handful of times. The V and J genes are TRBV6-5 and TRBJ1-6, with 8 bases matching TRBD1. Germline-derived CDR1 and CDR2 are MNHEY and SVGAGI. The CDR3 has 14 residues. The junction had 5 bases not matched to a gene; V was cut back by 7 bases and J by 6 bases. CDR3 nucleotide sequence: TGTGCCAGCACTAGGGACAGGTCTAATTCACCCCTCCACTTT. Amino acids: CASTRDRSNSPLHF.

The chain is built from TRBV28 and TRBJ2-7, with D possibly TRBD1 on 6 matching bases. Germline CDR1 and CDR2: MDHEN and SYDVKM. This CDR3 comprises 15 residues. Trimming removed 4 bases from V and 3 bases from J, with 16 bases in between. This CDR3 reads CASSSGKGGNYEQYF. The CDR3 nucleotides read TGTGCCAGCAGTTCAGGGAAAGGGGGAAACTACGAGCAGTACTTC.

V usage is TRBV28 and J usage is TRBJ2-7, with D possibly matching TRBD1 (5 bases). The CDR3 runs to 13 residues. CDR1 and CDR2 from the germline V gene are MDHEN and SYDVKM. V was shortened by 3 bases and J by 6 bases, with 12 bases between the two germline ends. CDR3 loop: CASSFRDRSEQYF. CDR3 bases: TGTGCCAGCAGTTTCAGGGATCGGAGCGAGCAGTACTTC.

The chain employs TRBV7-3 and TRBJ2-1, with 7 bases fitting TRBD1. CDR3 length equals 15 residues. Looked up from germline, CDR1 is SGHTA and CDR2 is FQGTGA. J was trimmed by 5 bases and V by 4 bases; bases with no gene match: 8. The CDR3 DNA follows: TGTGCCAGCAGCTCCGCCGGGACAGTAAACAATGAGCAGTTCTTC. It translates to CASSSAGTVNNEQFF.

The chain couples TRBV28 to TRBJ1-5; 9 bases are shared with TRBD1. V lost 10 bases to trimming and J lost 4 bases; unmatched junction nucleotides: 5. Germline CDR1 reads MDHEN; CDR2 reads SYDVKM. There are 13 residues in the CDR3. The CDR3 nucleotides read TGTGCCACCCAGGGGACAGGGAATCAGCCCCAGCATTTT. This sequence encodes CATQGTGNQPQHF.

In the case of this clone: The junction does not match germline at one end; this may be a read error. V and J are TRBV23-1 and TRBJ1-6; TRBD1 aligns across 9 bases. TRBV23-1 is an ORF for which the function is uncertain. This CDR3 spans 16 amino acids. CDR3 in DNA: TGCGCCGGCAGTCAATGGGACAGGGAGAGGGGGTCACCCCTCCACTTT. Protein sequence: CAGSQWDRERGSPLHF.

The chain joins TRBV9 to TRBJ2-7, with a possible D match to TRBD1 (5 bases). Looked up from germline, CDR1 is SGDLS and CDR2 is YYNGEE. This CDR3 contains 14 residues. Deletions cut 0 bases from V and 1 base from J, with 8 bases between. The CDR3 region is CASSVGTRSYEQYF. The CDR3 nucleotides are TGTGCCAGCAGCGTAGGGACACGTTCCTACGAGCAGTACTTC.

V and J are TRBV5-1 and TRBJ2-2; D possibly corresponds to TRBD1 (6 bases). Germline lookup yields CDR1 SGHRS and CDR2 YFSETQ. V lost 4 bases, J lost 3 bases, and 19 bases lay in between. The CDR3 covers 17 residues. This CDR3 reads CASSATSIDRYTGELFF. For the CDR3, the DNA is TGCGCCAGCAGCGCCACCTCAATCGACAGGTACACCGGGGAGCTGTTTTTT.

This chain links TRBV6-5 with TRBJ1-1; tentative D call: TRBD1 (6 bases). Germline lookup yields CDR1 MNHEY and CDR2 SVGAGI. This CDR3 comprises 11 residues. The germline V and J ends were trimmed by 6 bases and 8 bases, with 10 bases remaining between them. CDR3 in amino acids: CASRQGREAFF. CDR3 DNA: TGTGCCAGCAGACAGGGCCGAGAAGCTTTCTTT.

The rearrangement joins TRBV28 to TRBJ2-3, with D possibly being TRBD2 (6 bases). This CDR3 has 13 residues. Germline loops: CDR1 MDHEN, CDR2 SYDVKM. Trimming took off 6 bases at V and 4 bases at J, with 11 bases between the two ends. CDR3 DNA sequence: TGTGCCAGCAGGGAGCCGGGGGCAGATACGCAGTATTTT. Translating gives CASREPGADTQYF.

The chain combines TRBV27 with TRBJ1-2, with unresolved D. Germline assignment: CDR1 MNHEY and CDR2 SMNVEV (reference sequence). Deletions cut 4 bases from V and 4 bases from J, with 16 bases between. This CDR3 has 15 amino acids. CDR3 in amino acids: CASSSGISGPYGYTF. The DNA of the CDR3 is TGTGCCAGCAGTTCCGGGATTTCGGGCCCCTATGGCTACACCTTC.

The chain uses TRBV11-1 and TRBJ2-7, with 13 bases identical to TRBD2. The germline V gene encodes CDR1 SGHAT and CDR2 FQDESV (reference sequence). V trimming: 4 bases; J trimming: 2 bases; junction bases outside the gene matches: 5. CDR3 size: 16 residues. CDR3 DNA: TGTGCCAGCAGCTCGACTAGCGGGGGGCGAACCTACGAGCAGTACTTC. This gives the protein CASSSTSGGRTYEQYF.

This chain joins TRBV5-1 and TRBJ2-5, with 13 bases lining up with TRBD2. Germline V gene lookup returns CDR1 SGHRS and CDR2 YFSETQ. The CDR3 spans 18 residues. With V trimmed by 4 bases and J by 5 bases, 14 bases remained unmatched. This CDR3 reads CASSIWYRLAGGVETQYF. The CDR3 DNA reads TGCGCCAGCAGCATCTGGTATCGACTAGCGGGAGGTGTGGAGACCCAGTACTTC. Using reference TRBV5-1 and TRBJ2-5 for the parts outside the CDR3, the full variable domain is KAGVTQTPRYLIKTRGQQVTLSCSPISGHRSVSWYQQTPGQGLQFLFEYFSETQRNKGNFPGRFSGRQFSNSRSEMNVSTLELGDSALYLCASSIWYRLAGGVETQYFGPGTRLLVL.

This clone was picked up a small number of times. The chain joins TRBV7-9 to TRBJ1-1; a weak D match, TRBD1 (5 bases). This CDR3 has 15 amino acids. Germline V gene lookup returns CDR1 SEHNR and CDR2 FQNEAQ (reference sequence). V shed 6 bases and J shed 0 bases, with 14 bases lying between them. For the CDR3, the DNA is TGTGCCAGCAGAGGGGAGGCGTATTTGAACACTGAAGCTTTCTTT. This translates into CASRGEAYLNTEAFF.

The rearrangement links TRBV5-6 to TRBJ2-7, with D maybe TRBD1 (5 bases). The CDR3 is made up of 15 amino acids. Trimming cost V 4 bases and J 2 bases, with 16 bases left between them. The germline CDR1 and CDR2 sequences are SGHDT and YYEEEE. The DNA of the CDR3 is TGTGCCAGCAGCCTGTGGGGCGCTGCCCCCTACGAGCAGTACTTC. Translated: CASSLWGAAPYEQYF. Filled out from reference TRBV5-6 and TRBJ2-7, the complete variable domain reads DAGVTQSPTHLIKTRGQQVTLRCSPKSGHDTVSWYQQALGQGPQFIFQYYEEEERQRGNFPDRFSGHQFPNYSSELNVNALLLGDSALYLCASSLWGAAPYEQYFGPGTRLTVT.

In its sample, this clone was seen a few times. This chain connects TRBV28 to TRBJ1-4; the D is unclear. The CDR3 has 14 residues. Deletions cut 3 bases from V and 7 bases from J, with 12 bases between. CDR1 and CDR2 from the germline V gene are MDHEN and SYDVKM. The CDR3 here is CASSLEVTFEKLFF. The CDR3 nucleotides read TGTGCCAGCAGTTTGGAGGTAACTTTTGAAAAACTGTTTTTT.

The genes are TRBV2 and TRBJ1-5; no reliable D call. Germline CDR1 is SNHLY and CDR2 is FYNNEI. V was clipped by 5 bases and J by 0 bases, with 8 bases between them. The CDR3 contains 14 residues. CDR3 in DNA: TGTGCCAGCAGTAACGGTTATAGCAATCAGCCCCAGCATTTT. This translates into CASSNGYSNQPQHF.

J is TRBJ2-5 and V is TRBV28; D unclear. The V end lost 5 bases, the J end lost 5 bases, and 15 bases lay between the germline ends. Germline V lookup: CDR1 MDHEN, CDR2 SYDVKM. CDR3 size: 14 residues. The chain's CDR3 is CASSLYNYGETQYF. The CDR3 DNA follows: TGTGCCAGCAGTCTATACAATTACGGGGAGACCCAGTACTTC.